This is a list of T cell receptor beta chains from one sample in a study of CD8+ T cells in alopecia areata. Clones were sequenced by immunoSEQ multiplex PCR, and TCRdb holds only the in-frame ones, with some missing. This sample has around 180,000 clones, with 50% to 70% found just once. Sequenced here: CD4+ T cells sorted from blood, sampled between weeks 49 and 50, from a patient treated with tofacitinib. The receptors here all came from a human donor with alopecia areata. The CDR3 runs from the conserved cysteine through the conserved F or W. D genes are given only for firm matches. Some rows mark clone size as missing; the rest say once, few, many or name a class of expanded clone.

cdr3_nt cdr3_aa d_call j_call clone_size v_call
TGCGCCAGCAGCCACATAGCAGATACGCAGTATTTT CASSHIADTQYF NA TRBJ2-3 once TRBV4-1
TGTGCCAGCAGCCAGGGAGACCTAAGCTCCTACGAGCAGTACTTC CASSQGDLSSYEQYF NA TRBJ2-7 NA TRBV16
TGTGCCAGCAGTGAATGGGGGCGAACCACAGATACGCAGTATTTT CASSEWGRTTDTQYF NA TRBJ2-3 NA TRBV2
TGTGCCAGCAGTGACGGAACAGGTTATGGCTACACCTTC CASSDGTGYGYTF NA TRBJ1-2 NA TRBV2
TGCGCCAGCAGCCCGGACAGCCATCAGCCCCAGCATTTT CASSPDSHQPQHF NA TRBJ1-5 NA TRBV5-1
TGTGCCAGCAGCAAAGCTGGACAGGAACACTCTGGGGCCAACGTCCTGACTTTC CASSKAGQEHSGANVLTF NA TRBJ2-6 NA TRBV21-1
TGTGCCAGCAGCTTAGACAGCGACTATGGCTACACCTTC CASSLDSDYGYTF NA TRBJ1-2 NA TRBV7-2
TGTGCCTGGAGTGGTGGCGATAATCAGCCCCAGCATTTT CAWSGGDNQPQHF NA TRBJ1-5 NA TRBV30
TGCGCCAGCAGCCAATTAGGACCCACAGATACGCAGTATTTT CASSQLGPTDTQYF NA TRBJ2-3 NA TRBV4-1
TGTGCCAGCAGCCAAGATCCCCCAGGCCCCAGGGCCCAGTACTTC CASSQDPPGPRAQYF NA TRBJ2-5 NA TRBV14
TGTGCCAGCAGCTCGAACAGGGGTGGCCAAGAGACCCAGTACTTC CASSSNRGGQETQYF TRBD1 TRBJ2-5 NA TRBV7-2
TGTGCCATCAGTGAAACAGCAATCGGCAATGAGCAGTTCTTC CAISETAIGNEQFF NA TRBJ2-1 NA TRBV10-3
TGTGCCAGCACCTACAGCGGATTCGCCAAAAACATTCAGTACTTC CASTYSGFAKNIQYF NA TRBJ2-4 NA TRBV2
TGTGCCAGCAGTCGAGATAGTATCTCGCAGTTCTTC CASSRDSISQFF NA TRBJ2-1 NA TRBV13
TGCAGCGTTGAAGATCCCCGCTCCTACAATGAGCAGTTCTTC CSVEDPRSYNEQFF NA TRBJ2-1 NA TRBV29-1
TGCGCCAGCAGCTTGTCCAGGGGATTCGATTCACCCCTCCACTTT CASSLSRGFDSPLHF NA TRBJ1-6 few TRBV5-1
TGCAGCGTTTTCGACGGTCCCGGCGGCTACACCTTC CSVFDGPGGYTF NA TRBJ1-2 NA TRBV29-1
TGCGCCAGCAGCTTAGTGGGACACCTGTTCTTC CASSLVGHLFF NA TRBJ2-1 once TRBV5-1
TGTGCCTTCGTCAGACAGGTTAACTATGGCTACACCTTC CAFVRQVNYGYTF NA TRBJ1-2 NA TRBV30
TGTGCCAGCAGTCTGGACGGACAGAACACCGGGGAGCTGTTTTTT CASSLDGQNTGELFF NA TRBJ2-2 NA TRBV6-1
TGTGCCAGCAGCTTAGTAGACAGCTCTAGCACAGATACGCAGTATTTT CASSLVDSSSTDTQYF NA TRBJ2-3 NA TRBV11-2
TGCAGCGTTGAAGCTCCGGGAGGGTATGGCTACACCTTC CSVEAPGGYGYTF NA TRBJ1-2 NA TRBV29-1
TGCAGCGTTGGAATGCGGGGTTCTGGCTACACCTTC CSVGMRGSGYTF NA TRBJ1-2 NA TRBV29-1
TGTGCCAGTAGCCCACCCGGGACAGGTCTAAGTGAAAAACTGTTTTTT CASSPPGTGLSEKLFF TRBD1 TRBJ1-4 few TRBV19
TGTGCCAGCAGCGTAGGTGAAGGGTCGAGCTACGAGCAGTACTTC CASSVGEGSSYEQYF NA TRBJ2-7 few TRBV9
TGTGCCAGTAGAGTCCGGCTAGCGGGGGTAGAGACCCAGTACTTC CASRVRLAGVETQYF TRBD2 TRBJ2-5 NA TRBV6-1
TGTGCCAGCAGTTTCGGGATGGAAGAGACCCAGTACTTC CASSFGMEETQYF NA TRBJ2-5 few TRBV28
TGCAGCGTTAGATCCGACAGTTCCCCGGACGAGCAGTACTTC CSVRSDSSPDEQYF NA TRBJ2-7 NA TRBV29-1
TGTGCCTGGATGGGGCAGTATTCTAACTATGGCTACACCTTC CAWMGQYSNYGYTF NA TRBJ1-2 NA TRBV30
TGTGCCAGCAGTATACAGGTGAATTCACCCCTCCACTTT CASSIQVNSPLHF NA TRBJ1-6 NA TRBV13
TGTGCCAGCAGCCCCGGACTAGCGGGGAGAGAGACCCAGTACTTC CASSPGLAGRETQYF TRBD2 TRBJ2-5 few TRBV7-3
TGCGCCAGCAGCCCCCGTGACAGGGGCGGAGATACGCAGTATTTT CASSPRDRGGDTQYF TRBD1 TRBJ2-3 NA TRBV4-3
TGCAGAGCTGGGGACAGGGGGCCAACAGATACGCAGTATTTT CRAGDRGPTDTQYF TRBD1 TRBJ2-3 NA TRBV29-1
TGCAGTGCTAGAAAGACTCGGGAGCTGTTTTTT CSARKTRELFF NA TRBJ2-2 NA TRBV20-1
TGTGCCAGCAGTCCAGGGGCAGAGACCCAGTACTTC CASSPGAETQYF NA TRBJ2-5 NA TRBV6-1
TGTGCCAGCCTGGGACAGCACAATCAGCCCCAGCATTTT CASLGQHNQPQHF TRBD1 TRBJ1-5 NA TRBV2
TGTGCCAGTAGTATGGGGGTGGCTGGTACGCAGTATTTT CASSMGVAGTQYF NA TRBJ2-3 NA TRBV19
TGCAGCGTTGAAATTCGGGGATCCTACGAGCAGTACTTC CSVEIRGSYEQYF NA TRBJ2-7 few TRBV29-1
TGTGCCATCAGTGAGGTTGGGCAGAAGACCCAGTACTTC CAISEVGQKTQYF NA TRBJ2-5 NA TRBV10-3
TGTGCCAGCAGCCTCCGACAGGGGAGGTCGAACACTGAAGCTTTCTTT CASSLRQGRSNTEAFF TRBD1 TRBJ1-1 NA TRBV7-8